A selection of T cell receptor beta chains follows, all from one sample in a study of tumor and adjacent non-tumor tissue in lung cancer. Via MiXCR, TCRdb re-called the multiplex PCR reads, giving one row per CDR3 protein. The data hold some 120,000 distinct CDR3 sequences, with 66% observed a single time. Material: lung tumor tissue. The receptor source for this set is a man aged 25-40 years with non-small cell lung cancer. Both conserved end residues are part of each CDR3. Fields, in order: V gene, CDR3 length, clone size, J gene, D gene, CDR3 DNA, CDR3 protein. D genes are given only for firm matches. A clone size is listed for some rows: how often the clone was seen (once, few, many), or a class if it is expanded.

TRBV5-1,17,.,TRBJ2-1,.,TGCGCCAGCAGGGGGGTTCCCCTGCCTAGCTCCTACAATGAGCAGTTCTTC,CASRGVPLPSSYNEQFF
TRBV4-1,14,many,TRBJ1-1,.,TGCGCCAGCAGCCAAGGTCTGGGAGGCACTGAAGCTTTCTTT,CASSQGLGGTEAFF
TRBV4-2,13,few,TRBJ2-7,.,TGTGCCAGCAGCCAGTACAGGTCCTACGTGCAGTACTTC,CASSQYRSYVQYF
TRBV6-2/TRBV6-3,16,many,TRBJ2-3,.,TGTGCCAGCAGTTACTTCTCGGGGGGCCCATCCGGTACGCAGTATTTT,CASSYFSGGPSGTQYF
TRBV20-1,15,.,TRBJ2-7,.,TGCAGTGCAGCCGGGACCAGCGATGCAGCCTACGAGCAGTACTTC,CSAAGTSDAAYEQYF
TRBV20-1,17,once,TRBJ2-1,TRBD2,TGCAGTGCTAATCAGTGGACTAGCGGGAGTCCCTACAATGAGCAGTTCTTC,CSANQWTSGSPYNEQFF
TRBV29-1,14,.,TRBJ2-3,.,TGCAGCGTTGAGATTCTTCCTAGCACGGATACGCAGTATTTT,CSVEILPSTDTQYF
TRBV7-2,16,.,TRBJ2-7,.,TGTGCCAGCAGCTTAGGTGGGGGGCCAACCGCCTACGAGCAGTACTTC,CASSLGGGPTAYEQYF
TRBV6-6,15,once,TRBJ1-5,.,TGTGCCAGCAGAGAGGGTCGGGACTGGGGGCAGCACCAGCATTTT,CASREGRDWGQHQHF
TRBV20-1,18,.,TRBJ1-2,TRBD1,TGCAGTGCTAGAGGCCCCCCGGGACAGGGGGCCAAATACTATAGCTATACCTTC,CSARGPPGQGAKYYSYTF
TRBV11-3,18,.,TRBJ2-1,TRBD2,TGTGCCAGCAGCTGGGCGGTACTAGCGGTTCCCCGAAACAATGAGCAGTTCTTC,CASSWAVLAVPRNNEQFF
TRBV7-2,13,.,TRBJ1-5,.,TGTGCCAGCAGCACAGAGCCCAATCAGCCCCAGCATTTT,CASSTEPNQPQHF
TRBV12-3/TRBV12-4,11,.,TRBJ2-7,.,TGTGCCAGCAGTCTACAGGTCGAGCAGTACTTC,CASSLQVEQYF
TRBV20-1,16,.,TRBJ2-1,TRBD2,TGCAGTGCTAGGTTTCTAGCGGGAGAGGCCTACAATGAGCAGTTCTTC,CSARFLAGEAYNEQFF
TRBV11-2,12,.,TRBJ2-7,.,TGTGCCGGCGGAAGGGGAACGGACGAGCGGTACTTC,CAGGRGTDERYF
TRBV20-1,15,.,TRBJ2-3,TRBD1,TGCAATGCTAGAGCCGGGACAGGGCGCACAGATACGCGGTATTTT,CNARAGTGRTDTRYF
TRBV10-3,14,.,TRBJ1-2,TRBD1,TGTGCCATCAAACAGGGGGCAAATAAGTATGCCTACACCTTC,CAIKQGANKYAYTF
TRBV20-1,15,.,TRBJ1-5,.,TGCAGTGCTAGGGGGAGGGGAGGCTTGCATCAGCCCCAGCATTTT,CSARGRGGLHQPQHF
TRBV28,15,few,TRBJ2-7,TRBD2,TGTGCCAGCAGTAACGGACTAGCGGGAGGTTACGAGCAGTACTTC,CASSNGLAGGYEQYF
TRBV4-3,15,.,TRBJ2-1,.,TGCGTCAGCAGCCAAGACAGTTCCTCCTACAATGAACAGTTCTTC,CVSSQDSSSYNEQFF
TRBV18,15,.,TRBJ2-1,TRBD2,TGTGCCAGCTCAATAGCGGGGAGCTCCTACAATGAGCAGTTCTTC,CASSIAGSSYNEQFF
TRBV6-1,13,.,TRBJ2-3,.,TGTGTCACCTCGACCCCGGGGAAGAATACGCAGTATTTT,CVTSTPGKNTQYF
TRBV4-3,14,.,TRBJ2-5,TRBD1,TGCGCCAGCAGCCAAGGGACAGGGCAAGAGACCCAGAACTTC,CASSQGTGQETQNF
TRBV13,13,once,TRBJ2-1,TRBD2,TGTGCCAGCCCGATGGGGGGGAACAATGAGCAGTTCTTC,CASPMGGNNEQFF
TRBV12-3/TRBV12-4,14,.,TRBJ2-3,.,TGTGTCAGCAGCCCATCAAACAGGGTAGATACACAGTATTTT,CVSSPSNRVDTQYF
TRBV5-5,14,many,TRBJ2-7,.,TGTGCCAGCAGCTTGGGACTTCAGGTTTACGAGCAGTACTTC,CASSLGLQVYEQYF
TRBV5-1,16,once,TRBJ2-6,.,TGTGCCAGCAGCTTGGAGCGAAACCCTGGGGCCAACGTCCTGACTTTC,CASSLERNPGANVLTF
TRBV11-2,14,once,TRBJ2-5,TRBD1,TGTGCCAGTAGGCCCCGACAGGGTCAAGAGACCCAGTACTTC,CASRPRQGQETQYF
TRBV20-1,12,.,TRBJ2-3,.,TGCAGTGTTAGAGAGGGCATAGATACGCAGTATTTT,CSVREGIDTQYF